The 12 T cell receptor beta chains presented below share a single source sample, sequenced in a study of cytomegalovirus exposure and HLA in healthy donors. Primers for the PCR totalled 60 Vbeta and 13 Jbeta. Repertoires were generated with immunoSEQ multiplex PCR, while TCRdb's copy carries only in-frame clones and drops some. The table shows 80,000 or so clones, with 55% to 75% occurring only once. The sample taken for sequencing was PBMCs. These TCRs come from a man aged 25-45 years in good health and CMV-seropositive.

CDR3: CASSVDRDEREQYF. The CDR3 DNA is TGTGCCAGCAGTGTGGACAGGGATGAGAGGGAGCAGTACTTC. The genes are TRBV2 and TRBJ2-7, with 8 bases aligning to TRBD1. From germline, CDR1 is SNHLY and CDR2 FYNNEI. The CDR3 is made up of 14 amino acids. J gave up 7 bases and V 4 bases, and 9 bases lay outside the gene matches.

The CDR3 reads CASSRGTGRETQYF. The CDR3 DNA reads TGCGCCAGCAGCCGTGGGACAGGGAGGGAGACCCAGTACTTC. The V call is TRBV4-1, the J call TRBJ2-5; the match to TRBD1 covers 9 bases. From germline, CDR1 is MGHRA and CDR2 YSYEKL. Trimming at V came to 4 bases and at J to 5 bases, leaving 5 bases not matched to a gene. This CDR3 region has 14 residues.

CDR3 amino acids: CASSQAGTGYETQYF. For the CDR3, the DNA is TGTGCCAGCAGTCAAGCCGGGACAGGGTACGAGACCCAGTACTTC. This chain connects TRBV28 to TRBJ2-5, with 9 bases fitting TRBD1. Germline V gene lookup returns CDR1 MDHEN and CDR2 SYDVKM. V was pared by 5 bases and J by 5 bases, with 9 bases of the junction left unmatched. The CDR3 is 15 residues long.

The chain recombines TRBV6-5 with TRBJ2-1, with D maybe TRBD1 (5 bases). Trimming left V 0 bases short and J 7 bases short, with 7 bases between. Germline V gives CDR1 MNHEY, CDR2 SVGAGI. This CDR3 comprises 13 residues. This CDR3 reads CASSYSGQNEQFF. The DNA of the CDR3 is TGTGCCAGCAGTTACTCGGGGCAGAATGAGCAGTTCTTC.

V usage is TRBV5-1 and J usage is TRBJ2-1, with 7 bases lining up with TRBD1. The CDR3 totals 14 residues. J lost 7 bases, V lost 3 bases, and 7 bases had no gene match. Germline V gene sequence: CDR1 SGHRS, CDR2 YFSETQ. The CDR3 is CASSSPARGNEQFF. The CDR3 bases are TGCGCCAGCAGCTCCCCCGCCAGGGGGAATGAGCAGTTCTTC.

Only a few counts were recorded for this clone. The gene calls are TRBV7-9 and TRBJ2-1, with 7 bases lining up with TRBD1. CDR3 length: 15 amino acids. The J segment lost 10 bases and the V segment lost 0 bases, leaving 9 bases of the junction unmatched. Germline V gene data show CDR1 as SEHNR and CDR2 as FQNEAQ (reference sequence). The CDR3 reads CASSLALRDRSEQFF. In nucleotides, the CDR3 is TGTGCCAGCAGCTTAGCGCTTCGGGACAGAAGCGAGCAGTTCTTC.

This clone showed up just a few times. The gene calls are TRBV6-5 and TRBJ1-3; 7 bases line up with TRBD1. The CDR3 runs 13 residues. Germline lookup yields CDR1 MNHEY and CDR2 SVGAGI. V gave up 6 bases and J gave up 3 bases; unmatched junction bases: 2. CDR3 nucleotide sequence: TGTGCCAGCAGATCAGGGGGTGGAAACACCATATATTTT. This codes for CASRSGGGNTIYF.

This chain uses TRBV28 with TRBJ2-7; the match to TRBD2 covers 10 bases. The germline V gene encodes CDR1 MDHEN and CDR2 SYDVKM. V was clipped by 6 bases and J by 4 bases; unmatched bases: 9. The CDR3 is 15 residues long. CDR3 sequence: CASSPSGRASYEQYF. CDR3 sequence (DNA): TGTGCCAGCAGCCCCAGCGGGAGGGCCTCGTACGAGCAGTACTTC.

The chain combines TRBV10-1 with TRBJ2-7, with 10 bases fitting TRBD1. Germline assignment: CDR1 WNHNN and CDR2 SYGVQD (reference sequence). With V trimmed by 8 bases and J by 4 bases, 5 bases remained unmatched. This CDR3 is 13 amino acids long. Here the CDR3 DNA reads TGCGCCAGCCTGACAGGGGGCAGGTACGAGCAGTACTTC. Amino acid sequence: CASLTGGRYEQYF.

The V call is TRBV13, the J call TRBJ2-7; D uncertain. V gave up 2 bases and J gave up 1 base, with 9 bases separating them. CDR3 size: 14 residues. Germline V lookup: CDR1 PRHDT, CDR2 FYEKMQ (reference sequence). CDR3 protein: CASSLLERSYEQYF. The CDR3 nucleotides are TGTGCCAGCAGCTTATTGGAGCGATCCTACGAGCAGTACTTC.

The table lists this clone with a few counts. This chain connects TRBV6-5 to TRBJ1-1; 7 nucleotides match TRBD1. Per the germline V gene, CDR1 is MNHEY and CDR2 is SVGAGI. V dropped 2 bases and J dropped 0; count of bases not matched to a gene: 6. The length of the CDR3 is 16 residues. CDR3 in amino acids: CASSYLLTGLNTEAFF. DNA of the CDR3: TGTGCCAGCAGTTACCTCTTGACAGGGTTGAACACTGAAGCTTTCTTT.

This clone came up a few times. V gene TRBV10-1 combines with J gene TRBJ2-7; perhaps TRBD2 as D (6 bases). Germline V gene data show CDR1 as WNHNN and CDR2 as SYGVQD (reference sequence). V was trimmed by 2 bases and J by 0 bases, leaving 20 bases between them. The CDR3 runs 18 residues. For the CDR3, the DNA is TGCGCCAGCAGTGAGACCCTGAGCGGGCCCCGCGTCTCCTACGAGCAGTACTTC. Amino acid sequence: CASSETLSGPRVSYEQYF.